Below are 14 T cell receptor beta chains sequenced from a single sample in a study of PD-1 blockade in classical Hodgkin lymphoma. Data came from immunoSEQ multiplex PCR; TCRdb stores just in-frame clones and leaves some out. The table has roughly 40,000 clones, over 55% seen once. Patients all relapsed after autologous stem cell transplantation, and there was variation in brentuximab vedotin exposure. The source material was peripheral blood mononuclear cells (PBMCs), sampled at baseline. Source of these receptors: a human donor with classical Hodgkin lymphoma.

Written as DNA, the CDR3 is TGTGCCTGGAGCCACAGGGGGGACACTGAAGCTTTCTTT. Translated, it gives CAWSHRGDTEAFF. The chain carries TRBV30 and TRBJ1-1, with TRBD1 matching 8 bases. V dropped 3 bases and J dropped 3; count of bases not matched to a gene: 3. This CDR3 spans 13 amino acids. Germline loops: CDR1 GTSNPN, CDR2 SVGIG (reference sequence). Full variable domain (outside the CDR3, taken from reference TRBV30 and TRBJ1-1): SQTIHQWPATLVQPVGSPLSLECTVEGTSNPNLYWYRQAAGRGLQLLFYSVGIGQISSEVPQNLSASRPQDRQFILSSKKLLLSDSGFYLCAWSHRGDTEAFFGQGTRLTVV.

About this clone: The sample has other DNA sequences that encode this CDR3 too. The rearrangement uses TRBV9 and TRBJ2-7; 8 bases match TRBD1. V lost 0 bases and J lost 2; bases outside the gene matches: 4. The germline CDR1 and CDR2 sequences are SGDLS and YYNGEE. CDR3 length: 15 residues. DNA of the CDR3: TGTGCCAGCAGCGTAGAAGGACAGGGCGCCTACGAGCAGTACTTC. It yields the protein CASSVEGQGAYEQYF.

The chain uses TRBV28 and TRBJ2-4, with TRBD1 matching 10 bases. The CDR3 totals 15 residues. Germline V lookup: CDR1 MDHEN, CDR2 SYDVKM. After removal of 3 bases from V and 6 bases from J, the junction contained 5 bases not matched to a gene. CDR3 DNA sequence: TGTGCCAGCAGTTTGCCGGGACAGGGGACAAACATTCAGTACTTC. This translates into CASSLPGQGTNIQYF.

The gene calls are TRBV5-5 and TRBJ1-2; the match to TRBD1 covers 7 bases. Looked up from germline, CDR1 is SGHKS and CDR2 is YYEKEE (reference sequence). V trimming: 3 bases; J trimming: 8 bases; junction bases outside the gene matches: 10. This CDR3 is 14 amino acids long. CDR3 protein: CASSSGQAELGYTF. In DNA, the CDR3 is TGTGCCAGCAGCTCTGGACAGGCCGAGTTGGGCTACACCTTC.

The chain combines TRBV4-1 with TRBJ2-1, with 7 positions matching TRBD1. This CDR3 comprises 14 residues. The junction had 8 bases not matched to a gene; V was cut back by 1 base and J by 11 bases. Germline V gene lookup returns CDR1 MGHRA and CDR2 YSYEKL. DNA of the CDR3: TGCGCCAGCAGCCAAGTACAGGGGCCGCACCAGCAGTTCTTC. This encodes CASSQVQGPHQQFF.

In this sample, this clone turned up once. The CDR3 reads CASSLFLGDTQYF. CDR3 nucleotide sequence: TGCGCCAGCAGCTTGTTCCTCGGAGATACGCAGTATTTT. The V gene is TRBV5-1, the J gene TRBJ2-3, with no clear D. The CDR3 totals 13 residues. Trimming removed 1 base from V and 5 bases from J, with 8 bases in between. Germline V gives CDR1 SGHRS, CDR2 YFSETQ.

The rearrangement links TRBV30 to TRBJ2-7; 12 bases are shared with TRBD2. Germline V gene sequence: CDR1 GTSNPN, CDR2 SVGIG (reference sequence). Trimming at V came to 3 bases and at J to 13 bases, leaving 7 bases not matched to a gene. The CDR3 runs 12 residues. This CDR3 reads CAWSPGLAGYYF. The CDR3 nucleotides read TGTGCCTGGAGCCCTGGACTAGCGGGATATTACTTC. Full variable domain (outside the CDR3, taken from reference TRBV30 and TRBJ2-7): SQTIHQWPATLVQPVGSPLSLECTVEGTSNPNLYWYRQAAGRGLQLLFYSVGIGQISSEVPQNLSASRPQDRQFILSSKKLLLSDSGFYLCAWSPGLAGYYFGPGTRLTVT.

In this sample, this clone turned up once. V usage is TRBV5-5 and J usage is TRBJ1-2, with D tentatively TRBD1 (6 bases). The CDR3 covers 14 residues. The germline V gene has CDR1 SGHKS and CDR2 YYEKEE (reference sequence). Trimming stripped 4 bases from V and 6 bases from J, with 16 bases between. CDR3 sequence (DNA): TGTGCCAGCAGCATCGTACAGGGAATGGATGGCTACACCTTC. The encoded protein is CASSIVQGMDGYTF.

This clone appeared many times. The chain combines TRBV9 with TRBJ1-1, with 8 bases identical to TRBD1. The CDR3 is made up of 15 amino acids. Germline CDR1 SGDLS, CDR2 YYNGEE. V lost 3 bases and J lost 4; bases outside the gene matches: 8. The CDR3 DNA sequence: TGTGCCAGCAGCGAGCGGACAGGGTCGATCACTGAAGCTTTCTTT. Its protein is CASSERTGSITEAFF.

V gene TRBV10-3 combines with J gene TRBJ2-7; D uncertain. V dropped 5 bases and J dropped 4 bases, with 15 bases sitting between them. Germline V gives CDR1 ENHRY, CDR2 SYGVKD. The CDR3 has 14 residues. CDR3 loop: CAISLREVGYEQYF. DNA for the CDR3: TGTGCCATCAGTTTGCGAGAGGTAGGGTACGAGCAGTACTTC.

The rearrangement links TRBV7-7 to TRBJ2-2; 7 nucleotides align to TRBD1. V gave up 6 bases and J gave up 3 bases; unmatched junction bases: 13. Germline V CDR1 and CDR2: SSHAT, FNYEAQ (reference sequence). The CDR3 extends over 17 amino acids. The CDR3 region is CASSRTGSGRDTGELFF. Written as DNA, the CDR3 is TGTGCCAGCAGTCGGACAGGCTCCGGCAGGGACACCGGGGAGCTGTTTTTT. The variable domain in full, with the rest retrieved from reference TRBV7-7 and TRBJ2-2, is GAGVSQSPRYKVTKRGQDVTLRCDPISSHATLYWYQQALGQGPEFLTYFNYEAQPDKSGLPSDRFSAERPEGSISTLTIQRTEQRDSAMYRCASSRTGSGRDTGELFFGEGSRLTVL.

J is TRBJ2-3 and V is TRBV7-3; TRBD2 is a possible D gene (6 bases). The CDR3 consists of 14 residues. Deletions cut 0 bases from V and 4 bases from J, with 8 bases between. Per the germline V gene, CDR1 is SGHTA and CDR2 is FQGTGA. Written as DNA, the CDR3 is TGTGCCAGCAGCTTAACCGGGGGTGCAGATACGCAGTATTTT. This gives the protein CASSLTGGADTQYF.

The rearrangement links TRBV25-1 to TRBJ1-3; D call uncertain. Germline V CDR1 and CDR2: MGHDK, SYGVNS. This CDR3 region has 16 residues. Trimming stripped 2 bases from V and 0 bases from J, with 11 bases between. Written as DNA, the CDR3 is TGTGCCAGCAGTGAAGAAGGTCGGAGCTCTGGAAACACCATATATTTT. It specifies CASSEEGRSSGNTIYF.

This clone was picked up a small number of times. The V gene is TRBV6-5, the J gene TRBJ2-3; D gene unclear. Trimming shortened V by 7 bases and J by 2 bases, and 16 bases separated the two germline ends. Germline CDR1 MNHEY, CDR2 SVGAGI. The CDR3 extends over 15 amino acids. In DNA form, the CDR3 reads TGTGCCAGCAAGTACCAGACGGAACTCACAGATACGCAGTATTTT. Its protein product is CASKYQTELTDTQYF.